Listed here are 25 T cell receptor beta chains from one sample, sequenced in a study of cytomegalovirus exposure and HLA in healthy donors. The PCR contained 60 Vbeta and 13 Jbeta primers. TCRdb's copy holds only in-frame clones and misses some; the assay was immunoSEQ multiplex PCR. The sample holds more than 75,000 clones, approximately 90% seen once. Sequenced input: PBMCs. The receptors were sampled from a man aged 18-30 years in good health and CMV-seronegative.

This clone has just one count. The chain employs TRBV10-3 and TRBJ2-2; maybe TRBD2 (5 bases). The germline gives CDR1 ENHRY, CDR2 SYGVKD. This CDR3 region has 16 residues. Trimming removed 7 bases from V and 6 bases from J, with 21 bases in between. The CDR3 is CAITPFIGVGSGELFF. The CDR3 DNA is TGTGCCATCACCCCCTTTATCGGGGTGGGGTCCGGGGAGCTGTTTTTT.

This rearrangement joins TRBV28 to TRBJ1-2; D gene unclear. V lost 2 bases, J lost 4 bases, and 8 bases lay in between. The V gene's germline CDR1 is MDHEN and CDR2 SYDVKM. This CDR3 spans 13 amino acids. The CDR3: CASSLGGTYGYTF. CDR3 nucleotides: TGTGCCAGCAGTTTAGGCGGAACCTATGGCTACACCTTC.

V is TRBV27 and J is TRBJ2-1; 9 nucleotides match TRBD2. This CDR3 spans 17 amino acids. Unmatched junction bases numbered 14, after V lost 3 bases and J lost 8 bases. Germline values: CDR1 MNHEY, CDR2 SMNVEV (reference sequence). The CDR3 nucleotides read TGTGCCAGCAGTTTGCTCCCAATGGGGCGGGAGGGCGATGAGCAGTTCTTC. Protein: CASSLLPMGREGDEQFF.

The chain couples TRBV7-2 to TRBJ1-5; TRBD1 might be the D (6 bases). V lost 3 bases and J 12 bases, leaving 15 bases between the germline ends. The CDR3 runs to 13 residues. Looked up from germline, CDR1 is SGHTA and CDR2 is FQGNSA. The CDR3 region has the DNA TGTGCCAGCAGCTTCCACCAGAGACAGGTCCAGCATTTT. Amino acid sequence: CASSFHQRQVQHF. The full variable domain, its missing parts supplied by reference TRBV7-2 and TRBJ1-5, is GAGVSQSPSNKVTEKGKDVELRCDPISGHTALYWYRQSLGQGLEFLIYFQGNSAPDKSGLPSDRFSAERTGGSVSTLTIQRTQQEDSAVYLCASSFHQRQVQHFGDGTRLSIL.

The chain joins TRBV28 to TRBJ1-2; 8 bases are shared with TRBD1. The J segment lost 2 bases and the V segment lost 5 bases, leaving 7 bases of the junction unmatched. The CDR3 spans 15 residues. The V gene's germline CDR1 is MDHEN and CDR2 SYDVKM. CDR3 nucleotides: TGTGCCAGCAGTCCCGGACAGGGTTGGAACTATGGCTACACCTTC. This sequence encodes CASSPGQGWNYGYTF.

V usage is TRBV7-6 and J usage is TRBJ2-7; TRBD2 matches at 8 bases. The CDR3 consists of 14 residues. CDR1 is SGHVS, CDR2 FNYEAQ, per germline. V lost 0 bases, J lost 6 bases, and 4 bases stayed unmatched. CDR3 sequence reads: CASSLARGAFEQYF. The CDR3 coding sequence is TGTGCCAGCAGCTTAGCGCGGGGGGCTTTCGAGCAGTACTTC.

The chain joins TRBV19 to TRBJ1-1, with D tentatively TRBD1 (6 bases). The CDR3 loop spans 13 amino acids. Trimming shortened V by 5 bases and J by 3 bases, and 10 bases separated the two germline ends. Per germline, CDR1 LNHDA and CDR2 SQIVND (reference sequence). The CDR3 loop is CASSLQGYTEAFF. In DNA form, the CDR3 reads TGTGCCAGTAGTTTACAGGGTTACACTGAAGCTTTCTTT.

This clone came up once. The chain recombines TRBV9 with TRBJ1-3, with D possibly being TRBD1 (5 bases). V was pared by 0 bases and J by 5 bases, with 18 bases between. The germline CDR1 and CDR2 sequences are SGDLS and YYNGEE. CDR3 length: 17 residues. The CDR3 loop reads CASSVGFGGGDRNTIYF. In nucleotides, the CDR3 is TGTGCCAGCAGCGTAGGATTCGGGGGGGGAGATCGAAACACCATATATTTT. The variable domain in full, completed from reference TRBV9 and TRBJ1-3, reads DSGVTQTPKHLITATGQRVTLRCSPRSGDLSVYWYQQSLDQGLQFLIQYYNGEERAKGNILERFSAQQFPDLHSELNLSSLELGDSALYFCASSVGFGGGDRNTIYFGEGSWLTVV.

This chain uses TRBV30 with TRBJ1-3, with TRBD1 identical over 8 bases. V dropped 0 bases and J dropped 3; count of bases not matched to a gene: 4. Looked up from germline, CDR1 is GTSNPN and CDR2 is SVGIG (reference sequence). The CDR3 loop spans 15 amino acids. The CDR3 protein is CAWSVAGGDGNTIYF. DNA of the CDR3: TGTGCCTGGAGTGTTGCAGGGGGCGATGGAAACACCATATATTTT.

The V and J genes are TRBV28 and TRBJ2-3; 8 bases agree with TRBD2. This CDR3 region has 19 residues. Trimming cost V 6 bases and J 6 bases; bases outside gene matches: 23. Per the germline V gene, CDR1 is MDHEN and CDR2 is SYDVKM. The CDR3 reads CASSSLRTPSGSIGDTQYF. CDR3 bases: TGTGCCAGCAGCTCTTTGAGGACACCCAGCGGGAGTATTGGGGATACGCAGTATTTT.

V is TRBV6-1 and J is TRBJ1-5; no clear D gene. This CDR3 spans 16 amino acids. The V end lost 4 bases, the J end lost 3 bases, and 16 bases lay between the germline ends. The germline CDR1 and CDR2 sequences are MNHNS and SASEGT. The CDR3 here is CASSAGWEGPNQPQHF. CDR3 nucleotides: TGTGCCAGCAGTGCCGGATGGGAGGGCCCCAATCAGCCCCAGCATTTT.

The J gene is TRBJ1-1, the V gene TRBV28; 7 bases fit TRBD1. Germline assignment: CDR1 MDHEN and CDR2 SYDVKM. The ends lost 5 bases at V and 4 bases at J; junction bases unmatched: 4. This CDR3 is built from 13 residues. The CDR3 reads CASSAGTVTEAFF. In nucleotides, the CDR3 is TGTGCCAGCAGTGCCGGGACAGTCACTGAAGCTTTCTTT.

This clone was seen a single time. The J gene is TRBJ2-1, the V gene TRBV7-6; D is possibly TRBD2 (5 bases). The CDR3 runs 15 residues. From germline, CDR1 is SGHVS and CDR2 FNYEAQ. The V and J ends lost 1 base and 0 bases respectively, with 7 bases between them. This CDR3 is CASSLGTSSYNEQFF. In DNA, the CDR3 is TGTGCCAGCAGCTTAGGCACTAGCTCCTACAATGAGCAGTTCTTC.

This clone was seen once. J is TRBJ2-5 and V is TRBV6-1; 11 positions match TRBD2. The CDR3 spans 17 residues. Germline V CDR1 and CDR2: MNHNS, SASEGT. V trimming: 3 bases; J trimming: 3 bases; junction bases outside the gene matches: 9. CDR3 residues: CASSEISGRVRKETQYF. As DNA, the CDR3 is TGTGCCAGCAGTGAGATTAGCGGGAGGGTTCGAAAAGAGACCCAGTACTTC.

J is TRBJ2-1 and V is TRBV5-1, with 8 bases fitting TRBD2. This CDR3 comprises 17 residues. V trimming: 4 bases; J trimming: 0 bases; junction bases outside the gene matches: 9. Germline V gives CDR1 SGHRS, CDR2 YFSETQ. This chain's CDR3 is CASSRGLAGSSYNEQFF. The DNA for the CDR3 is TGCGCCAGCAGCCGGGGGTTAGCGGGGAGCTCCTACAATGAGCAGTTCTTC.

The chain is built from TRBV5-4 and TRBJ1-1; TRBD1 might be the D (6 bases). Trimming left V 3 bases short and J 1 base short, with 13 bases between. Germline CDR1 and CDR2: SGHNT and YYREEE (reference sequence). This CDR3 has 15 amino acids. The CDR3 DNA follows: TGTGCCAGCAGCTCTAAGACAGGCAAGAACACTGAAGCTTTCTTT. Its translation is CASSSKTGKNTEAFF.

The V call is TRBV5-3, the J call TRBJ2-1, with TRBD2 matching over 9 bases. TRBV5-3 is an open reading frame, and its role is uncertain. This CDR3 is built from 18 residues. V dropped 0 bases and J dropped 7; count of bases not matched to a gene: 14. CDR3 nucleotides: TGTGCCAGAAGCTTGGGGCCTTTGCCGGGCGGGAGGGTAAATGAGCAGTTCTTC. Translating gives CARSLGPLPGGRVNEQFF.

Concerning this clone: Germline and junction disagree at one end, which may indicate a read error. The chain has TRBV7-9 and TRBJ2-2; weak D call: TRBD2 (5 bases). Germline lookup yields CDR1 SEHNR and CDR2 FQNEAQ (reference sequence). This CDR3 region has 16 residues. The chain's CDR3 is CSSTIRTPRSTGELFF. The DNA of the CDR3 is TGTTCCAGCACCATTCGGACTCCACGGTCCACCGGGGAGCTGTTTTTT.

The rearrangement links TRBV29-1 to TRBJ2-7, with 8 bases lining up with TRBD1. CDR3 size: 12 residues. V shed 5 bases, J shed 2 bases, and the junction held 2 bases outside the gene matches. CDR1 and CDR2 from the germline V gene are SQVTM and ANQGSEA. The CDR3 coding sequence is TGCAGCGTTAGGACAGGGCCCTACGAGCAGTACTTC. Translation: CSVRTGPYEQYF.

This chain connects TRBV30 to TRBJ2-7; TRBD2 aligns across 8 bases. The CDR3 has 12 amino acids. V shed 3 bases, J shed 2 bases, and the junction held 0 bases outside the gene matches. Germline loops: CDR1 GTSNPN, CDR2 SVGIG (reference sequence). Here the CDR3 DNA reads TGTGCCTGGAGCGGGAGGGCCTACGAGCAGTACTTC. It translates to CAWSGRAYEQYF.

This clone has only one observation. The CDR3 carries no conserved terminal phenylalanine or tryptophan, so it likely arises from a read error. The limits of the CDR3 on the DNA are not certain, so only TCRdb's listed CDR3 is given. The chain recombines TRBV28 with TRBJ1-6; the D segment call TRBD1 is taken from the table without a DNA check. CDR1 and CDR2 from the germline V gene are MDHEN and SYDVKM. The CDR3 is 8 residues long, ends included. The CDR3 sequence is CASSPGSR.

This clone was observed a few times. The DNA for the CDR3 is TGTGCCAGCAGTTTAACAGGGTACACTGAAGCTTTCTTT. Amino acid sequence: CASSLTGYTEAFF. The genes are TRBV6-5 and TRBJ1-1; TRBD1 might be the D (6 bases). V dropped 4 bases and J dropped 3 bases, with 9 bases sitting between them. The germline CDR1 and CDR2 sequences are MNHEY and SVGAGI. This CDR3 has 13 residues.

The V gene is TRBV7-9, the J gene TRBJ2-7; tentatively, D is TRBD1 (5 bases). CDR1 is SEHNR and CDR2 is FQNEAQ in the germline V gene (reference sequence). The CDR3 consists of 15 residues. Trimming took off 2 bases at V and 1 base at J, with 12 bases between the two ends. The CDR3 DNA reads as TGTGCCAGCAGCTTATCGGGCAGGGTGTCCTACGAGCAGTACTTC. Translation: CASSLSGRVSYEQYF.

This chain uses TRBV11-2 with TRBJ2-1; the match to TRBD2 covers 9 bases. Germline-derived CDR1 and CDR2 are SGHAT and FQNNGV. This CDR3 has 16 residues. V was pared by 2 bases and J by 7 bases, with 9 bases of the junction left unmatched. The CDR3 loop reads CASSLWSSGTGNEQFF. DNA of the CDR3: TGTGCCAGCAGCTTATGGTCTAGCGGGACGGGGAATGAGCAGTTCTTC.

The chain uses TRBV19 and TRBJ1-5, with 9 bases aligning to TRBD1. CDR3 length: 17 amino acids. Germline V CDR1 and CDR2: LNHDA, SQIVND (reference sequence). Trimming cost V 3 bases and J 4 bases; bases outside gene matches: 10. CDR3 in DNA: TGTGCCAGTAGTATTCTTATCACAGGGGGCAGAAATCAGCCCCAGCATTTT. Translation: CASSILITGGRNQPQHF.